This entry lists 10 T cell receptor beta chains sequenced from one sample in a study of T cell changes during pregnancy in multiple sclerosis. Repertoires were generated with immunoSEQ multiplex PCR, while TCRdb's copy carries only in-frame clones and drops some. The sample has tens of thousands of clones; about 90% are singletons. Specimen: CD4+ T cells from peripheral blood mononuclear cells, collected before pregnancy. These receptors all come from a female donor with multiple sclerosis, enrolled in a pregnancy study.

The V call is TRBV5-4, the J call TRBJ1-1; TRBD1 matches 9 bases. V gave up 9 bases and J gave up 4 bases; unmatched junction bases: 10. The CDR3 is made up of 14 amino acids. Germline CDR1 SGHNT, CDR2 YYREEE (reference sequence). The CDR3 nucleotides read TGTGCCACCCGAGAACAGGGGGCGTTCACTGAAGCTTTCTTT. It is translated as CATREQGAFTEAFF. Looking up the rest from reference TRBV5-4 and TRBJ1-1 gives the full variable domain: ETGVTQSPTHLIKTRGQQVTLRCSSQSGHNTVSWYQQALGQGPQFIFQYYREEENGRGNFPPRFSGLQFPNYSSELNVNALELDDSALYLCATREQGAFTEAFFGQGTRLTVV.

V is TRBV9 and J is TRBJ2-2; TRBD2 agrees at 13 bases. Germline V gene sequence: CDR1 SGDLS, CDR2 YYNGEE. With V trimmed by 3 bases and J by 7 bases, 12 bases remained unmatched. There are 18 residues in the CDR3. The CDR3 protein is CASSAELAGGPYSGELFF. CDR3 nucleotide sequence: TGTGCCAGCAGCGCCGAACTAGCGGGAGGGCCTTACAGCGGGGAGCTGTTTTTT.

V gene TRBV2 combines with J gene TRBJ1-5; the D is unclear. From germline, CDR1 is SNHLY and CDR2 FYNNEI. V was shortened by 6 bases and J by 7 bases, with 16 bases between the two germline ends. This CDR3 has 14 residues. The CDR3 loop reads CASSSDGSGQPQHF. The CDR3 DNA reads as TGTGCCAGCAGCTCTGACGGGTCTGGGCAGCCCCAGCATTTT. The full variable domain, its missing parts supplied by reference TRBV2 and TRBJ1-5, is EPEVTQTPSHQVTQMGQEVILRCVPISNHLYFYWYRQILGQKVEFLVSFYNNEISEKSEIFDDQFSVERPDGSNFTLKIRSTKLEDSAMYFCASSSDGSGQPQHFGDGTRLSIL.

The CDR3, as DNA: TGTGCCAGCAGCCTAGAGATTGACAGGGCTGAGACCCAGTACTTC. This codes for CASSLEIDRAETQYF. This sequence joins TRBV5-4 and TRBJ2-5, with 7 nucleotides matching TRBD1. The germline V gene has CDR1 SGHNT and CDR2 YYREEE (reference sequence). The CDR3 spans 15 residues. J was trimmed by 5 bases and V by 4 bases; bases with no gene match: 11.

The chain combines TRBV2 with TRBJ1-2, with 7 bases fitting TRBD1. After removal of 0 bases from V and 0 bases from J, the junction contained 1 base not matched to a gene. CDR1 is SNHLY and CDR2 is FYNNEI in the germline V gene. The CDR3 has 15 amino acids. In DNA form, the CDR3 reads TGTGCCAGCAGTGAAGCCGGGACAGCTAACTATGGCTACACCTTC. The encoded protein is CASSEAGTANYGYTF.

This sequence joins TRBV6-1 and TRBJ2-3; the D is unclear. V lost 1 base to trimming and J lost 1 base, with 9 bases between them. The CDR3 is 15 amino acids. Germline assignment: CDR1 MNHNS and CDR2 SASEGT. The CDR3 is CASSEGVQRTDTQYF. The CDR3 DNA follows: TGTGCCAGCAGTGAAGGGGTACAGCGCACAGATACGCAGTATTTT.

This chain links TRBV5-1 with TRBJ1-2; the match to TRBD1 covers 7 bases. Germline CDR1 and CDR2: SGHRS and YFSETQ. The CDR3 is 15 amino acids. J lost 4 bases, V lost 1 base, and 7 bases had no gene match. CDR3 loop: CASSLTPGQTYGYTF. The CDR3 DNA sequence: TGCGCCAGCAGCTTGACCCCGGGACAGACCTATGGCTACACCTTC.

Only one count was recorded for this clone. V is TRBV27 and J is TRBJ2-7; 8 bases are a match to TRBD2. From germline, CDR1 is MNHEY and CDR2 SMNVEV (reference sequence). The ends lost 8 bases at V and 3 bases at J; junction bases unmatched: 24. The CDR3 has 19 amino acids. The CDR3 DNA follows: TGTGCCAGCGGAAAACTAGCGGCGAGTGGGGTCGGCGGAGGCTACGAGCAGTACTTC. Amino acid sequence: CASGKLAASGVGGGYEQYF.

The CDR3 region has the DNA TGTGCCAGCAGCTCTACAGGACCCTACGAGCAGTACTTC. This sequence encodes CASSSTGPYEQYF. This chain links TRBV7-8 with TRBJ2-7, with TRBD1 as a possible D gene (5 bases). The CDR3 contains 13 residues. Germline V gives CDR1 SGHVS, CDR2 FQNEAQ. V was trimmed by 4 bases and J by 2 bases, leaving 9 bases between them.

The chain combines TRBV5-4 with TRBJ1-2, with a weak D call TRBD1 (5 bases). Deletions cut 5 bases from V and 7 bases from J, with 15 bases between. The germline V gene encodes CDR1 SGHNT and CDR2 YYREEE (reference sequence). CDR3 length: 13 amino acids. CDR3 amino acids: CASRSGLGGGYTF. The DNA of the CDR3 is TGTGCCAGCAGATCGGGACTTGGTGGTGGCTACACCTTC.